Below, 30 T cell receptor beta chains from the same sample are listed, as sequenced in a study of beta chain features in type 1 diabetes. Whole-study results and caveats: In every one of the four CD4+ subsets, TCRB CDR3s were moderately but significantly shorter in Type 1 diabetes patients.

No antigens are known for them. TCRB transcripts that were expressed got sequenced, as all of the isolated RNA had been reverse transcribed. The assay was immunoSEQ multiplex PCR, and TCRdb's table has in-frame clones only and misses some. The table has over 150,000 clones, around 8% seen once. Sequenced material: central memory CD4+ T cells from blood. The receptors here all came from a woman in her 40s with type 1 diabetes.

This clone was observed a few times. The rearrangement uses TRBV5-8 and TRBJ1-2; no reliable D call. This CDR3 contains 15 residues. Germline V gene lookup returns CDR1 SGHTS and CDR2 YDEGEE. V lost 0 bases and J 5 bases, leaving 14 bases between the germline ends. As DNA, the CDR3 is TGTGCCAGCAGCTTGGGCGACCAGACTTTGTATGGCTACACCTTC. Residues: CASSLGDQTLYGYTF.

The chain uses TRBV19 and TRBJ2-7, with a tentative D call TRBD2 (5 bases). Germline V CDR1 and CDR2: LNHDA, SQIVND (reference sequence). The CDR3 sequence is 13 residues long. The V end lost 6 bases, the J end lost 1 base, and 10 bases lay between the germline ends. CDR3 nucleotides: TGTGCCAGTAGAGAGGGCATGTCCTACGAGCAGTACTTC. Its translation is CASREGMSYEQYF.

The chain employs TRBV9 and TRBJ2-2, with TRBD2 matching 9 bases. V lost 4 bases and J lost 5; bases outside the gene matches: 6. The germline gives CDR1 SGDLS, CDR2 YYNGEE. The CDR3 contains 15 residues. The CDR3 protein is CASSSLAGVTGELFF. CDR3 nucleotide sequence: TGTGCCAGCAGCTCGTTAGCGGGAGTGACCGGGGAGCTGTTTTTT.

This clone was found a few times. The V gene is TRBV7-2, the J gene TRBJ1-1; weak D call: TRBD1 (5 bases). This CDR3 spans 15 amino acids. The germline V gene has CDR1 SGHTA and CDR2 FQGNSA. V was trimmed by 5 bases and J by 5 bases, leaving 18 bases between them. This chain's CDR3 is CASSPLSGFRTEAFF. The CDR3 region has the DNA TGTGCCAGCAGCCCGCTTTCAGGGTTTCGGACTGAAGCTTTCTTT.

The chain is built from TRBV18 and TRBJ2-5; TRBD2 matches at 9 bases. This CDR3 region has 16 residues. CDR1 and CDR2 (germline): KGHSH, LQKENI. After removal of 6 bases from V and 3 bases from J, the junction contained 11 bases not matched to a gene. This CDR3 is CASSPTTTSGKETQYF. CDR3 nucleotide sequence: TGTGCCAGCTCCCCTACGACGACTAGCGGCAAAGAGACCCAGTACTTC.

The chain has TRBV7-9 and TRBJ2-5; the match to TRBD2 covers 7 bases. V was clipped by 5 bases and J by 1 base; unmatched bases: 10. Looked up from germline, CDR1 is SEHNR and CDR2 is FQNEAQ (reference sequence). The CDR3 is 16 residues long. CDR3: CASSLRGAGVQETQYF. The CDR3 DNA is TGTGCCAGCAGCCTGAGAGGCGCGGGGGTCCAAGAGACCCAGTACTTC.

V and J are TRBV9 and TRBJ2-7, with 9 bases aligning to TRBD1. The germline CDR1 and CDR2 sequences are SGDLS and YYNGEE. The CDR3 is made up of 15 amino acids. After removal of 3 bases from V and 3 bases from J, the junction contained 7 bases not matched to a gene. The CDR3 DNA reads TGTGCCAGCAGCGCGGGACAGGGTACCTTCTACGAGCAGTACTTC. Protein sequence: CASSAGQGTFYEQYF.

The chain couples TRBV10-3 to TRBJ2-1; 12 nucleotides agree with TRBD2. This CDR3 region has 15 residues. CDR1 is ENHRY, CDR2 SYGVKD, per germline. Trimming removed 6 bases from V and 5 bases from J; junction bases left unmatched: 5. CDR3 bases: TGTGCCATCAGCCGGACTAGCGGGATAAACAATGAGCAGTTCTTC. Translation: CAISRTSGINNEQFF.

The V and J genes are TRBV11-3 and TRBJ1-1; D gene unclear. The CDR3 is 13 amino acids. With 5 bases removed from V and 4 bases from J, the gap between germline ends came to 11 bases. Germline V gene data show CDR1 as SGHNT and CDR2 as YENEEA. CDR3 region: CASSSSFGTEAFF. CDR3 nucleotide sequence: TGTGCCAGCAGCAGTTCGTTCGGCACTGAAGCTTTCTTT.

At least ten counts were recorded for this clone. The chain recombines TRBV30 with TRBJ2-1, with 7 bases that match TRBD2. After removal of 4 bases from V and 10 bases from J, the junction contained 16 bases not matched to a gene. Germline assignment: CDR1 GTSNPN and CDR2 SVGIG (reference sequence). The CDR3 is 15 amino acids. CDR3 in DNA: TGTGCCTGGAAGGTTGGGTCTAGCGGCCTACGAGAGCAGTTCTTC. Protein product: CAWKVGSSGLREQFF. Variable domain in full (rest from reference TRBV30 and TRBJ2-1): SQTIHQWPATLVQPVGSPLSLECTVEGTSNPNLYWYRQAAGRGLQLLFYSVGIGQISSEVPQNLSASRPQDRQFILSSKKLLLSDSGFYLCAWKVGSSGLREQFFGPGTRLTVL.

The chain combines TRBV7-3 with TRBJ1-1, with unresolved D. V dropped 0 bases and J dropped 2 bases, with 4 bases sitting between them. This CDR3 has 13 residues. The germline V gene encodes CDR1 SGHTA and CDR2 FQGTGA. CDR3 loop: CASSLTTNTEAFF. CDR3 nucleotide sequence: TGTGCCAGCAGCTTAACGACAAACACTGAAGCTTTCTTT.

This chain uses TRBV30 with TRBJ2-1; a possible D gene is TRBD2 (5 bases). There are 12 residues in the CDR3. Looked up from germline, CDR1 is GTSNPN and CDR2 is SVGIG (reference sequence). V gave up 2 bases and J gave up 8 bases, with 10 bases separating them. CDR3 protein: CAWSTSTYEQFF. DNA for the CDR3: TGTGCCTGGAGTACTAGTACCTATGAGCAGTTCTTC.

The chain uses TRBV27 and TRBJ2-1, with 7 bases fitting TRBD2. The CDR3 sequence is 15 residues long. Trimming removed 3 bases from V and 7 bases from J; junction bases left unmatched: 9. Germline-derived CDR1 and CDR2 are MNHEY and SMNVEV (reference sequence). This CDR3 reads CASSLGGAGVNEQFF. CDR3 in DNA: TGTGCCAGCAGTTTGGGTGGGGCGGGAGTTAATGAGCAGTTCTTC.

The chain recombines TRBV13 with TRBJ1-1, with unresolved D. This CDR3 comprises 12 residues. The V gene's germline CDR1 is PRHDT and CDR2 FYEKMQ (reference sequence). V shed 9 bases and J shed 6 bases, with 14 bases lying between them. Written as DNA, the CDR3 is TGTGCCAGTGACCGACGGGTAGCTGAAGCTTTCTTT. Translation gives CASDRRVAEAFF.

The chain uses TRBV5-6 and TRBJ2-1; D gene unclear. CDR1 and CDR2 from the germline V gene are SGHDT and YYEEEE. There are 16 residues in the CDR3. V lost 1 base to trimming and J lost 5 bases, with 16 bases between them. The CDR3 DNA is TGTGCCAGCAGCTTGATGGCTAGTCCCGTACACAATGAGCAGTTCTTC. Protein product: CASSLMASPVHNEQFF. Together with reference TRBV5-6 and TRBJ2-1, the CDR3 gives the full variable domain: DAGVTQSPTHLIKTRGQQVTLRCSPKSGHDTVSWYQQALGQGPQFIFQYYEEEERQRGNFPDRFSGHQFPNYSSELNVNALLLGDSALYLCASSLMASPVHNEQFFGPGTRLTVL.

J is TRBJ2-3 and V is TRBV4-3, with a possible D match to TRBD2 (6 bases). V lost 4 bases, J lost 7 bases, and 18 bases lay in between. CDR1 is LGHNA and CDR2 is YSLEER in the germline V gene. The CDR3 is 15 residues long. The CDR3 loop reads CASSREAGQSYTQYF. The CDR3 nucleotides read TGCGCCAGCAGCCGAGAGGCGGGGCAGAGCTATACGCAGTATTTT.

This clone was seen a few times. This chain joins TRBV25-1 and TRBJ1-4; D unresolved. The CDR3 has 11 amino acids. The germline V and J ends were trimmed by 9 bases and 6 bases, with 8 bases remaining between them. Germline assignment: CDR1 MGHDK and CDR2 SYGVNS. DNA for the CDR3: TGTGCCAGTTGTAGTGATGAAAAACTGTTTTTT. As protein: CASCSDEKLFF.

The chain uses TRBV9 and TRBJ2-7; tentatively, D is TRBD1 (5 bases). The CDR3 has 16 amino acids. The ends were cut back, 3 bases at V and 3 bases at J, with 19 bases in the middle. Germline assignment: CDR1 SGDLS and CDR2 YYNGEE. In nucleotides, the CDR3 is TGTGCCAGCAGCGCCAGACATGGGGCGACAAACTACGAGCAGTACTTC. It codes for CASSARHGATNYEQYF. Variable domain in full (rest from reference TRBV9 and TRBJ2-7): DSGVTQTPKHLITATGQRVTLRCSPRSGDLSVYWYQQSLDQGLQFLIQYYNGEERAKGNILERFSAQQFPDLHSELNLSSLELGDSALYFCASSARHGATNYEQYFGPGTRLTVT.

This clone was seen a handful of times. The chain links TRBV5-1 to TRBJ1-4; 7 bases are a match to TRBD1. The CDR3 length is 14 residues. Losses at the gene ends were 3 bases for V and 8 bases for J; bases not matched to a gene: 7. Germline loops: CDR1 SGHRS, CDR2 YFSETQ. CDR3 coding DNA: TGCGCCAGCAGCTCCGGGACAGTCGGAGAAAAACTGTTTTTT. As protein: CASSSGTVGEKLFF.

This clone appeared a few times. The genes are TRBV2 and TRBJ2-1, with unresolved D. V was trimmed by 7 bases and J by 10 bases, leaving 11 bases between them. Germline V gives CDR1 SNHLY, CDR2 FYNNEI. The length of the CDR3 is 11 residues. CDR3 coding DNA: TGTGCCAGCACTGTGCGTACGGAGCAGTTCTTC. Translated: CASTVRTEQFF.

This rearrangement joins TRBV28 to TRBJ2-1; D is ambiguous. There are 12 residues in the CDR3. V lost 7 bases to trimming and J lost 5 bases, with 9 bases between them. Germline CDR1 and CDR2: MDHEN and SYDVKM. The CDR3 nucleotides are TGTGCCAGCACTATACGGGACAATGAGCAGTTCTTC. It is translated as CASTIRDNEQFF.

With respect to this clone: In the same sample, other DNA sequences code for this CDR3. Here the CDR3 DNA reads TGTGCCAGCTCACCAGGACAGAGCAATCAGCCCCAGCATTTT. Translation: CASSPGQSNQPQHF. This chain connects TRBV18 to TRBJ1-5; D is perhaps TRBD1 (6 bases). Germline V gives CDR1 KGHSH, CDR2 LQKENI. Trimming removed 2 bases from V and 1 base from J, with 6 bases in between. This CDR3 contains 14 residues.

The V gene is TRBV6-1, the J gene TRBJ1-4, with D possibly being TRBD1 (5 bases). Germline values: CDR1 MNHNS, CDR2 SASEGT. This CDR3 is built from 13 residues. Trimming pared 2 bases from V and 8 bases from J, leaving 9 bases between. The CDR3 loop is CASSERTLEKLFF. As DNA, the CDR3 is TGTGCCAGCAGTGAAAGGACACTAGAAAAACTGTTTTTT.

This clone was observed a few times. This chain links TRBV4-1 with TRBJ2-5; D is perhaps TRBD1 (6 bases). With 3 bases removed from V and 2 bases from J, the gap between germline ends came to 10 bases. Looked up from germline, CDR1 is MGHRA and CDR2 is YSYEKL. The CDR3 has 14 amino acids. The CDR3 region is CASSQNDRQETQYF. DNA for the CDR3: TGCGCCAGCAGCCAGAATGACAGGCAAGAGACCCAGTACTTC.

The V call is TRBV9, the J call TRBJ1-2; 9 bases map to TRBD1. Trimming took 3 bases from V and 4 from J; bases not matched to a gene: 7. The CDR3 consists of 15 residues. Germline lookup yields CDR1 SGDLS and CDR2 YYNGEE. CDR3 in amino acids: CASSARDRVFYGYTF. CDR3 bases: TGTGCCAGCAGCGCCAGGGACAGGGTGTTCTATGGCTACACCTTC.

The V gene is TRBV9, the J gene TRBJ2-3; a possible D gene is TRBD2 (6 bases). The CDR3 sequence is 14 residues long. The V end lost 4 bases, the J end lost 2 bases, and 11 bases lay between the germline ends. Germline values: CDR1 SGDLS, CDR2 YYNGEE. The DNA for the CDR3 is TGTGCCAGCAGCCTCCGGACTAACACAGATACGCAGTATTTT. Translating gives CASSLRTNTDTQYF.

The chain is built from TRBV30 and TRBJ1-1; TRBD1 agrees at 7 bases. Germline CDR1 is GTSNPN and CDR2 is SVGIG (reference sequence). Trimming took 1 base from V and 1 from J; bases not matched to a gene: 3. This CDR3 has 14 residues. CDR3 nucleotide sequence: TGTGCCTGGAGTGAGAACAGGGGGAACACTGAAGCTTTCTTT. Its protein product is CAWSENRGNTEAFF.

The V and J genes are TRBV4-2 and TRBJ1-2, with 10 bases aligning to TRBD1. The J segment lost 6 bases and the V segment lost 4 bases, leaving 14 bases of the junction unmatched. Germline V gene lookup returns CDR1 LGHNA and CDR2 YNFKEQ. This CDR3 region has 17 residues. As DNA, the CDR3 is TGTGCCAGCAGCCTCTTGATCGGGACAGGGGATCGCCATGGCTACACCTTC. It encodes CASSLLIGTGDRHGYTF.

The chain uses TRBV5-1 and TRBJ2-7; 8 bases line up with TRBD2. CDR1 is SGHRS, CDR2 YFSETQ, per germline. V gave up 2 bases and J gave up 6 bases; unmatched junction bases: 10. The CDR3 is 15 residues long. The CDR3 loop is CASSLVRGAPGEQYF. The CDR3, as DNA: TGCGCCAGCAGCTTAGTGCGGGGGGCTCCGGGCGAGCAGTACTTC.

The chain has TRBV29-1 and TRBJ2-2; 12 bases agree with TRBD2. CDR3 length: 16 amino acids. The germline gives CDR1 SQVTM, CDR2 ANQGSEA. J was trimmed by 4 bases and V by 5 bases; bases with no gene match: 8. The CDR3 coding sequence is TGCAGCGTTAGGAGGACTAGCGGGATTAGCACCGGGGAGCTGTTTTTT. Its translation: CSVRRTSGISTGELFF.